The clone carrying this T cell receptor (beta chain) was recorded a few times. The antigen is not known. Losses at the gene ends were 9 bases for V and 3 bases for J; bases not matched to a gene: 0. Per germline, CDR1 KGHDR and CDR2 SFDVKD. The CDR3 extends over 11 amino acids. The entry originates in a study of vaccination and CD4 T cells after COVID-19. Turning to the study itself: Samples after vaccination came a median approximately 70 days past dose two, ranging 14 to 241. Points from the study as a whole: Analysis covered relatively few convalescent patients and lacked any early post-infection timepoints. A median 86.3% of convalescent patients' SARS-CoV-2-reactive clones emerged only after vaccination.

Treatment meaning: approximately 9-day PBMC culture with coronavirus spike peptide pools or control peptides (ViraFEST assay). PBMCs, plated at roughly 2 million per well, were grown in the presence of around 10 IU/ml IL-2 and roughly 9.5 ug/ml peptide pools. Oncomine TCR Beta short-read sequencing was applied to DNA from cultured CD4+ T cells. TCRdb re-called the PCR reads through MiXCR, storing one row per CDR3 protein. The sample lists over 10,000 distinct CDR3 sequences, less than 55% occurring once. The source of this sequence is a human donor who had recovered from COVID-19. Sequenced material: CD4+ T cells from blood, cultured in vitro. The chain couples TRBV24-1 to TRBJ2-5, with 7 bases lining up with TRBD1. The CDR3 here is CATGTEETQYF. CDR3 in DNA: TGTGCCACCGGGACAGAAGAGACCCAGTACTTC.